This TCR beta chain derives from a study of T cell changes during pregnancy in multiple sclerosis. Per the germline V gene, CDR1 is SGHRS and CDR2 is YFSETQ. V lost 0 bases and J 8 bases, leaving 14 bases between the germline ends. This CDR3 has 15 residues. Clones were sequenced by immunoSEQ multiplex PCR, and TCRdb holds only the in-frame ones, with some missing. The sample yields roughly 60,000 clones, 90% seen once. Sequencing was performed on peripheral blood, taken in the second trimester of pregnancy. The receptor was isolated from a female donor in good health, enrolled as a control in a pregnancy study. The chain recombines TRBV5-1 with TRBJ1-4, with D tentatively TRBD1 (5 bases). The CDR3 sequence: CASSLAQGGGEKLFF. The CDR3 bases are TGCGCCAGCAGCTTGGCTCAGGGTGGTGGGGAAAAACTGTTTTTT.